The T cell receptor (beta chain) described here comes from a study of regulatory and conventional T cells in RAG deficiency. Study observations and caveats: Omenn CD25-high CD127-low cells may be activated cells, not true Tregs.

The CDR3 is 11 residues long. Per germline, CDR1 GTSNPN and CDR2 SVGIG (reference sequence). Trimming removed 0 bases at V and 8 bases at J, with 4 bases between. Here immunoSEQ multiplex PCR was the method, and the copy in TCRdb shows in-frame clones only, minus some. The repertoire has 45,000 or so clones, 80% to 90% of them found once; the top ten carry approximately 0.51%. This clone was detected once. As yet, its antigen is unknown. Within the sample, other DNA sequences also encode this same CDR3. The sorted conventional CD4+ T cells were CD25-low and CD127-high, with genomic DNA sequenced. The same data also contributed to another study, on regulatory T cells. From that paper: Primers: 52 TRBV forward and 13 TRBJ reverse.

The sequencing sample was made of CD4+ effector T cells sorted from blood. The V call is TRBV30, the J call TRBJ2-2; D is unclear. The sequence was collected from a human donor in good health. CDR3 nucleotide sequence: TGTGCCTGGAGTGTCCCGGGGGAGCTGTTTTTT. This gives the protein CAWSVPGELFF.